These 11 T cell receptor beta chains were sequenced from one sample in a study of OX40 agonist ivuxolimab in advanced cancers. Libraries were built with the immunoSEQ multiplex PCR assay. The clones in this table, taken by TCRdb from immuneACCESS, are in-frame only. Not every clone is retained; where verified, under half of the shortfall comes from an unresolved V gene, and the cause of the rest is unknown. In this sample the table shows 45,000 to 55,000 clones, about 86% of which occur a single time. The ten largest clones represent around 1.6% of the sample. This specimen was CD4+ or CD8+ T cells sorted from blood, taken in a trial of the OX40 agonist ivuxolimab. These receptors were taken from an adult with an advanced solid tumor such as melanoma, head and neck, liver or kidney cancer.

The chain couples TRBV28 to TRBJ1-2, with D unclear. Germline V lookup: CDR1 MDHEN, CDR2 SYDVKM. The CDR3 covers 11 residues. V was clipped by 7 bases and J by 8 bases, with 11 bases between them. In DNA form, the CDR3 reads TGTGCCAGCAAAACCTTTGGGGGCTACACCTTC. It encodes CASKTFGGYTF.

V gene TRBV5-4 combines with J gene TRBJ2-3; D uncertain. The V end lost 2 bases, the J end lost 0 bases, and 4 bases lay between the germline ends. The CDR3 extends over 13 amino acids. Germline CDR1 is SGHNT and CDR2 is YYREEE (reference sequence). CDR3 coding DNA: TGTGCCAGCAGCTTAAGAAGCACAGATACGCAGTATTTT. Translation: CASSLRSTDTQYF.

The rearrangement joins TRBV11-2 to TRBJ1-1; 7 bases agree with TRBD1. V was pared by 4 bases and J by 2 bases, with 13 bases of the junction left unmatched. Looked up from germline, CDR1 is SGHAT and CDR2 is FQNNGV. This CDR3 comprises 17 residues. The CDR3 sequence is CASSSTPRRQGNTEAFF. The CDR3 nucleotides read TGTGCCAGCAGCTCGACCCCTCGGCGACAGGGTAACACTGAAGCTTTCTTT.

The chain is built from TRBV28 and TRBJ2-7, with 11 bases aligning to TRBD1. The J segment lost 3 bases and the V segment lost 6 bases, leaving 1 base of the junction unmatched. Per the germline V gene, CDR1 is MDHEN and CDR2 is SYDVKM. This CDR3 has 13 residues. CDR3 sequence reads: CASRGTGGYEQYF. CDR3 in DNA: TGTGCCAGCAGAGGGACAGGGGGCTACGAGCAGTACTTC.

The V gene is TRBV5-1, the J gene TRBJ2-5; tentative D call: TRBD1 (5 bases). The CDR3 spans 15 residues. Germline CDR1 and CDR2: SGHRS and YFSETQ. V was clipped by 1 base and J by 2 bases, with 12 bases between them. Written as DNA, the CDR3 is TGCGCCAGCAGCTTGAGCTCCAGGGCTCAAGAGACCCAGTACTTC. It translates to CASSLSSRAQETQYF.

The rearrangement links TRBV19 to TRBJ1-1; 9 nucleotides agree with TRBD1. The CDR3 has 15 amino acids. V was pared by 5 bases and J by 1 base, with 5 bases of the junction left unmatched. From germline, CDR1 is LNHDA and CDR2 SQIVND (reference sequence). The CDR3 region is CASSWTGVGNTEAFF. The CDR3 coding sequence is TGTGCCAGTAGTTGGACAGGGGTGGGGAACACTGAAGCTTTCTTT. The full variable domain, completed using reference TRBV19 and TRBJ1-1, is DGGITQSPKYLFRKEGQNVTLSCEQNLNHDAMYWYRQDPGQGLRLIYYSQIVNDFQKGDIAEGYSVSREKKESFPLTVTSAQKNPTAFYLCASSWTGVGNTEAFFGQGTRLTVV.

The CDR3 DNA reads as TGTGCCAGCAGCCTATGGACAGCGAACACTGAAGCTTTCTTT. This encodes CASSLWTANTEAFF. The chain employs TRBV5-5 and TRBJ1-1, with a weak D call TRBD1 (6 bases). Between the trimmed V and J ends, which lost 4 bases and 1 base, there was a span of 11 bases. The germline V gene has CDR1 SGHKS and CDR2 YYEKEE (reference sequence). CDR3 length: 14 residues.

To note about this clone: This could be a read error, since a much larger clone is one nucleotide away. Within the sample, other DNA sequences also encode this same CDR3. CDR3 amino acids: CASSQEGQGANGYTF. For the CDR3, the DNA is TGCGCCAGCAGTCAAGAGGGACAGGGGGCGAATGGCTACACCTTC. The chain joins TRBV4-3 to TRBJ1-2, with 12 bases lining up with TRBD1. The CDR3 contains 15 residues. In germline, CDR1 is LGHNA, CDR2 YSLEER.

The CDR3 DNA reads TGTGCCAGCAGATCGACAGGGGCGAACACCGGGGAGCTGTTTTTT. Protein sequence: CASRSTGANTGELFF. The chain links TRBV7-2 to TRBJ2-2; TRBD1 matches at 8 bases. The CDR3 sequence is 15 residues long. After removal of 6 bases from V and 0 bases from J, the junction contained 3 bases not matched to a gene. Germline CDR1 SGHTA, CDR2 FQGNSA.

A remark on this clone: A much bigger clone sits one base away, suggesting this may be a read error. At the DNA level, this CDR3 is encoded by other sequences in the same sample as well. The rearrangement links TRBV7-2 to TRBJ2-7; possibly TRBD1 for D (6 bases). CDR3 length: 15 residues. Between the trimmed V and J ends, which lost 3 bases and 3 bases, there was a span of 15 bases. Germline values: CDR1 SGHTA, CDR2 FQGNSA. The CDR3 protein is CASSLVTGQGYEQYF. The DNA of the CDR3 is TGTGCCAGCAGCTTGGTAACGGGACAAGGCTACGAGCAGTACTTC.

This sequence joins TRBV28 and TRBJ2-7, with D perhaps matching TRBD1 (5 bases). The germline CDR1 and CDR2 sequences are MDHEN and SYDVKM. V was clipped by 6 bases and J by 3 bases, with 12 bases between them. This CDR3 is 13 amino acids long. CDR3 sequence: CASRRPQGYEQYF. The CDR3 DNA reads TGTGCCAGCAGAAGGCCCCAGGGCTACGAGCAGTACTTC.